This T cell receptor beta chain was profiled in a study of blood T cell repertoires in COVID-19. Study at large: The origin of the acute and convalescent COVID-19 samples was the United States, Italy and Spain. Nucleic acid was either cDNA or gDNA, and it came from T cells, B-cell-depleted T cells, or PBMCs.

How the authors handled the data: Amplifying reference gene primers gave estimates of nucleated cell counts. The protocol was immunoSEQ multiplex PCR, while the TCRdb copy is restricted to in-frame clones and leaves out a portion. V and J calls and clone size are given by that table; D and trimming were obtained from the DNA. The profile covers 130,000 or so clones, with roughly 83% appearing a single time and roughly 4.9% taken by the ten largest. Seattle participants joined during active infection and were tracked over time. The clonotype originates from a woman between 65 and 79 years old with COVID-19, enrolled during active disease. Sequencing input: peripheral blood.

The CDR3 here is CASSQGGQGNNEQFF. The CDR3 DNA reads as TGTGCCAGCAGCCAGGGTGGACAGGGGAACAATGAGCAGTTCTTC. The rearrangement joins TRBV4-2 to TRBJ2-1, with 9 bases aligning to TRBD1. Germline CDR1 reads LGHNA; CDR2 reads YNFKEQ. V was clipped by 3 bases and J by 5 bases; unmatched bases: 5. CDR3 size: 15 residues.